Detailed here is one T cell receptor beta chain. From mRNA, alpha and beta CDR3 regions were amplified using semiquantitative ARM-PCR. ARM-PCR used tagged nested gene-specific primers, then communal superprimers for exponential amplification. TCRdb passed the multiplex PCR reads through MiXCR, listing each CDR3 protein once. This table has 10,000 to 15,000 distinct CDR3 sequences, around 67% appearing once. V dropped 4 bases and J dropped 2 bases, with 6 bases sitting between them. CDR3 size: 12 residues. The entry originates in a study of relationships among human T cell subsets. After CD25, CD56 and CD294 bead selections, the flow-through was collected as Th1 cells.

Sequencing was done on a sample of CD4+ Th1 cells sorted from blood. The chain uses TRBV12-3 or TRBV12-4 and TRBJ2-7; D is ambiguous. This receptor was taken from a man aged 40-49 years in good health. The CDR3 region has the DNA TGTGCCAGCAGTTATGGGACCTACGAGCAGTACTTC. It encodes CASSYGTYEQYF.